This TCR beta chain was retrieved from a study of identical twins. Study-wide points: Twin-shared out-of-frame alpha sequences were enriched for low generation probability.

With template switching, a universal primer site was added, and the cDNA carried unique molecular identifiers. Via MiXCR, TCRdb re-called the 5' RACE reads, giving one row per CDR3 protein. In the table there are roughly 1,500,000 distinct CDR3 sequences, less than 40% of which are singletons. As concerns this clonotype: The antigen remains unidentified.

The CDR3 has 16 residues. Looked up from germline, CDR1 is LNHNV and CDR2 is YYDKDF (reference sequence). The J segment lost 7 bases and the V segment lost 4 bases, leaving 10 bases of the junction unmatched. The chain carries TRBV15 and TRBJ1-6; 7 positions agree with TRBD1. The TCR originated in a newborn girl in good health. The sample taken for sequencing was cord blood. CDR3: CATSTTGDLWNSPLHF. As DNA, the CDR3 is TGTGCCACCAGCACCACAGGGGACCTATGGAATTCACCCCTCCACTTT.